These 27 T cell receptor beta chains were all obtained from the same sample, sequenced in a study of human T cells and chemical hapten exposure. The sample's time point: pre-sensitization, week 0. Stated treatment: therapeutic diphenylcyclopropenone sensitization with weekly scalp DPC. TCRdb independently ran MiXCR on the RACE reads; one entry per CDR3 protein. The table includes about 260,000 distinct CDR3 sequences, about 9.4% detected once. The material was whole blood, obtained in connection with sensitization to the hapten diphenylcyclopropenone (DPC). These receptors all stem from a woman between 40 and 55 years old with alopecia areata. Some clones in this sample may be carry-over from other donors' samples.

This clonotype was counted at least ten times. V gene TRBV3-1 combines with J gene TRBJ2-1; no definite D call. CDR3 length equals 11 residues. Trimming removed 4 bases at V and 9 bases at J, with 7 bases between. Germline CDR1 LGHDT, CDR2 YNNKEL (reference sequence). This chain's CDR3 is CASSLYGEQFF. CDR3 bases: TGTGCCAGCAGCCTGTATGGTGAGCAGTTCTTC.

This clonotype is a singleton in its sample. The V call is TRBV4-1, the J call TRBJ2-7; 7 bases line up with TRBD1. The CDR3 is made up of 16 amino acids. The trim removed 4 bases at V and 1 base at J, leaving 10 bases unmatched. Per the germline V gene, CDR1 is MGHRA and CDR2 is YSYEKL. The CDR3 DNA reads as TGCGCCAGCAGCCCAACCTCGGACAGGCGATCCTACGAGCAGTACTTC. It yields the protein CASSPTSDRRSYEQYF.

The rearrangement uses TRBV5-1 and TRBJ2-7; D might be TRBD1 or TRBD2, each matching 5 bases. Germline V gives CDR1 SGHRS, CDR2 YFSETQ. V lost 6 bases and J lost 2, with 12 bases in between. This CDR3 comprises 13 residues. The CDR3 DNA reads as TGCGCCAGCAAACGGGACCTTCCCTACGAGCAGTACTTC. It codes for CASKRDLPYEQYF.

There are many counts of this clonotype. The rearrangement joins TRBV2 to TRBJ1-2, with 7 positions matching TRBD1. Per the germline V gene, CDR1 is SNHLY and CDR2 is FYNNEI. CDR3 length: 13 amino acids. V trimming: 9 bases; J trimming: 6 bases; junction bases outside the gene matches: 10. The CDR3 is CASSETGRDGYTF. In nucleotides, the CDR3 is TGTGCCAGTTCTGAGACAGGGAGGGATGGCTACACCTTC.

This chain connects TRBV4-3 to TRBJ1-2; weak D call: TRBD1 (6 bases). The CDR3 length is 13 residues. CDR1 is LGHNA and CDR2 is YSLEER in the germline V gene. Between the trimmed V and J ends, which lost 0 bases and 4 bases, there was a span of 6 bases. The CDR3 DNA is TGCGCCAGCAGCCAAGACAGGGGCTATGGCTACACCTTC. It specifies CASSQDRGYGYTF.

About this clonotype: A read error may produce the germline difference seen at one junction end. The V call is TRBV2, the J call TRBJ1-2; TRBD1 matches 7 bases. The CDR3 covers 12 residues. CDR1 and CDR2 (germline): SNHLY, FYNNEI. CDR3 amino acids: CASSDADRRQGF. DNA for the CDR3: TGTGCCAGCAGTGACGCGGACAGGCGTCAAGGGTTC.

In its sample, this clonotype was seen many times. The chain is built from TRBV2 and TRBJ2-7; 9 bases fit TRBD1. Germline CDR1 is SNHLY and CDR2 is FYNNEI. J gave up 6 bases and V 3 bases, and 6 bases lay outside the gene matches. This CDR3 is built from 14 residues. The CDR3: CASSDWTGVGEQYF. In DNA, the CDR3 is TGTGCCAGCAGTGACTGGACAGGGGTAGGCGAGCAGTACTTC.

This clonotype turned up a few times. The DNA of the CDR3 is TGTGCCACCCCCGACAGCTATGGCTACACCTTC. Protein product: CATPDSYGYTF. The chain uses TRBV24-1 and TRBJ1-2, with D possibly matching TRBD1 (5 bases). In germline, CDR1 is KGHDR, CDR2 SFDVKD. The CDR3 extends over 11 amino acids. V was cut by 9 bases and J by 4 bases, with 8 bases left in between.

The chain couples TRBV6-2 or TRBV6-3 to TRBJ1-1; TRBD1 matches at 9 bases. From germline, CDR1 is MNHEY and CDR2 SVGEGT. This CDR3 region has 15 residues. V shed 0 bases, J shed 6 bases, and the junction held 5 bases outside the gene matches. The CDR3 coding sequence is TGTGCCAGCAGTTACTCAGGACAGGGGATGGCTGAAGCTTTCTTT. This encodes CASSYSGQGMAEAFF.

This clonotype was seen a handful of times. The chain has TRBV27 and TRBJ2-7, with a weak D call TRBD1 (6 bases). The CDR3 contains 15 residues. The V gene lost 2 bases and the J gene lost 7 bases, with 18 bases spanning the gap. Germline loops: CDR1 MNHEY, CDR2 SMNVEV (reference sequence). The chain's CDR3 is CASSLNGATTGEQYF. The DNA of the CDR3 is TGTGCCAGCAGTTTAAACGGCGCAACAACAGGGGAGCAGTACTTC.

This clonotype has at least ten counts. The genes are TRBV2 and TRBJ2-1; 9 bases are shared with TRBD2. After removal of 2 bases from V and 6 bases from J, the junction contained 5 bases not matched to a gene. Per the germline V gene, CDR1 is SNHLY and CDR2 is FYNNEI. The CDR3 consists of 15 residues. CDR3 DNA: TGTGCCAGCAGTGAACTACTAGCGGGCTTCAATGAGCAGTTCTTC. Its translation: CASSELLAGFNEQFF.

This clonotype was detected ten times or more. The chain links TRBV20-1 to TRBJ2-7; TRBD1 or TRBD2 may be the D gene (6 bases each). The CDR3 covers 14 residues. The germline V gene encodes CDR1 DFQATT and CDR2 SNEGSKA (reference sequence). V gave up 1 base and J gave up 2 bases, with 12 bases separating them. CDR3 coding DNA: TGCAGTGCTAGAGCGGGGGCGCCTGCCTACGAGCAGTACTTC. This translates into CSARAGAPAYEQYF.

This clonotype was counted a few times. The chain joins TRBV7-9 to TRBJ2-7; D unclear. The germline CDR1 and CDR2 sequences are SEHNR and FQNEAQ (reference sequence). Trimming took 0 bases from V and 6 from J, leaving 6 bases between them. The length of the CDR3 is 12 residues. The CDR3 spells CASSLAFSEQYF. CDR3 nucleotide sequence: TGTGCCAGCAGCTTAGCGTTTTCCGAGCAGTACTTC.

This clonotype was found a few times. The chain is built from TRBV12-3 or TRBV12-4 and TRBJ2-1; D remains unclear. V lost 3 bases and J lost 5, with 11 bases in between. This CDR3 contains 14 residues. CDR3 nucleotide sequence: TGTGCCAGCAGTTTTGGGTCCCCTGACAATGAGCAGTTCTTC. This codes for CASSFGSPDNEQFF.

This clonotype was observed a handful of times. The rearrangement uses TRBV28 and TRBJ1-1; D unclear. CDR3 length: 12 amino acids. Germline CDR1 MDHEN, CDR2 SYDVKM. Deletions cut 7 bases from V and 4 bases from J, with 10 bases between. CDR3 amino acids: CASTPQGTEAFF. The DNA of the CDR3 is TGTGCCAGCACCCCTCAAGGCACTGAAGCTTTCTTT.

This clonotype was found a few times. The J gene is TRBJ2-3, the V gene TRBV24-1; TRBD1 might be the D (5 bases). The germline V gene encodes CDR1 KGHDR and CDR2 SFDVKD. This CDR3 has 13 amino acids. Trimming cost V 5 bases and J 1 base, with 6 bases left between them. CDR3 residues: CATSVTGTDTQYF. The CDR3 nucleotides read TGTGCCACCAGTGTGACAGGCACAGATACGCAGTATTTT.

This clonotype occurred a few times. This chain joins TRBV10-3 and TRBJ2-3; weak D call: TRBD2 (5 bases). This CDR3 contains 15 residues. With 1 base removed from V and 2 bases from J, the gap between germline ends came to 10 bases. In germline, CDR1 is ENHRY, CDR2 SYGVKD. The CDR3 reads CAISELGSVTDTQYF. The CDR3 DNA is TGTGCCATCAGTGAGTTGGGTAGCGTCACAGATACGCAGTATTTT.

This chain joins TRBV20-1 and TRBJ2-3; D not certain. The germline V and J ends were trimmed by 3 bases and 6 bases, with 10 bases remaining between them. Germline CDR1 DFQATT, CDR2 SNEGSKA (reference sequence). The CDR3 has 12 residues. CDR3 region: CSARNSGDTQYF. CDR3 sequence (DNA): TGCAGTGCTAGGAATAGTGGCGATACGCAGTATTTT.

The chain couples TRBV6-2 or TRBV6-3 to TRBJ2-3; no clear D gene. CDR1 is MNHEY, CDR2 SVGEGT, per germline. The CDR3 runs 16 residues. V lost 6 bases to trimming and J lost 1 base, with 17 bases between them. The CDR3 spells CASSFNPQSGTDTQYF. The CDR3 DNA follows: TGTGCCAGCAGCTTTAACCCACAGAGTGGCACAGATACGCAGTATTTT.

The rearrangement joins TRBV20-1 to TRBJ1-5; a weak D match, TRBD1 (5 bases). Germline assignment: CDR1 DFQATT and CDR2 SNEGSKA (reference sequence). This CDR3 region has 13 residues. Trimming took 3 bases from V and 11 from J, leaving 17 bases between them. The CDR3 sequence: CSARDISQSAQHF. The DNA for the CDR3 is TGCAGTGCTAGGGACATTTCGCAGTCAGCCCAGCATTTT.

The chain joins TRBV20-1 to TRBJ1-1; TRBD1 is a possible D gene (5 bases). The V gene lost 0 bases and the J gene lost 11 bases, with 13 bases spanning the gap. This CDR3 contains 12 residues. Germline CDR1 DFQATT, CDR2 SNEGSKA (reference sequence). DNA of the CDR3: TGCAGTGCTAGAGACCGGGGACCCCTTGCTTTCTTT. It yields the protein CSARDRGPLAFF.

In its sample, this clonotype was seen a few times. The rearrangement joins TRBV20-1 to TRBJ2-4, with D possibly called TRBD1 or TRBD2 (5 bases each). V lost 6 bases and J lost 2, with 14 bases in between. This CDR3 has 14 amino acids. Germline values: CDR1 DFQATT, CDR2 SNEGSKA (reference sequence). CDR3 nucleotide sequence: TGCAGTGCCACCACCTCGGGGCCCAAAAACATTCAGTACTTC. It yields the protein CSATTSGPKNIQYF.

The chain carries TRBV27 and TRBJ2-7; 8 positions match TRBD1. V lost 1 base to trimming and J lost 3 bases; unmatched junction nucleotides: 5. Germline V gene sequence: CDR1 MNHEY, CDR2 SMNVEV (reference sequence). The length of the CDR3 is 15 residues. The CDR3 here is CASSLLGTGGYEQYF. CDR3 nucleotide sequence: TGTGCCAGCAGTTTATTAGGGACAGGAGGCTACGAGCAGTACTTC.

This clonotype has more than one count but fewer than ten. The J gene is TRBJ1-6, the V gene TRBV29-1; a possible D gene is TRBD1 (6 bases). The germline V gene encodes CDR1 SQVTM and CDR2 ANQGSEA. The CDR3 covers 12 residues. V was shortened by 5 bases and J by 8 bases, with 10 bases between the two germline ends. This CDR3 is CSVQEGDSPLHF. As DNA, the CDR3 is TGCAGCGTTCAGGAGGGGGATTCACCCCTCCACTTT.

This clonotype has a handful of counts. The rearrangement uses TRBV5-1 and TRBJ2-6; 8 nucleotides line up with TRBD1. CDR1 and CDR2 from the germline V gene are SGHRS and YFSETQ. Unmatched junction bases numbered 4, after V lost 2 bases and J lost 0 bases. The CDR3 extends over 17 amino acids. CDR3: CASSLGQGPSGANVLTF. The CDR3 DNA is TGCGCCAGCAGCTTAGGACAGGGTCCCTCTGGGGCCAACGTCCTGACTTTC. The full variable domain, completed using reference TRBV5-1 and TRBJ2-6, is KAGVTQTPRYLIKTRGQQVTLSCSPISGHRSVSWYQQTPGQGLQFLFEYFSETQRNKGNFPGRFSGRQFSNSRSEMNVSTLELGDSALYLCASSLGQGPSGANVLTFGAGSRLTVL.

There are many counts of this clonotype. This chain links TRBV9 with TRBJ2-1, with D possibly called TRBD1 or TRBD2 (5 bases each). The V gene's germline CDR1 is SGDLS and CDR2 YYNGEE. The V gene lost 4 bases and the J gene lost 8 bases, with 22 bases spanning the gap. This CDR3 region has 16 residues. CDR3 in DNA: TGTGCCAGCAGCCAGGCTGGGGGACCCCCCTTCCATGAGCAGTTCTTC. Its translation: CASSQAGGPPFHEQFF.

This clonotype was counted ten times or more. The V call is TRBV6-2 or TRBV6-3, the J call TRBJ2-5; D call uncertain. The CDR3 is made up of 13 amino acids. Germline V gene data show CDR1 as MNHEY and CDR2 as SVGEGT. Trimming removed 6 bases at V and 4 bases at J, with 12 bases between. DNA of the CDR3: TGTGCCAGCAGGAACCAGGCAGGAGAGACCCAGTACTTC. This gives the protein CASRNQAGETQYF.